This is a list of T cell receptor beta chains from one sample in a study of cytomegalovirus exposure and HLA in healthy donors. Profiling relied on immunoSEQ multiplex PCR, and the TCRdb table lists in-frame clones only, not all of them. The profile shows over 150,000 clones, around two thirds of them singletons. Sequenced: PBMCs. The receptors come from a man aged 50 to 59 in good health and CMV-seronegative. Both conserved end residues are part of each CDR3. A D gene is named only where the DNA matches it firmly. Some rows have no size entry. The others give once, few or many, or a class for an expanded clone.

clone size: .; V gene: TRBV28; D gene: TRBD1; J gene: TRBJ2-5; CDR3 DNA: TGTGCCACTCGACAGGGAAAGGAGACCCAGTACTTC; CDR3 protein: CATRQGKETQYF
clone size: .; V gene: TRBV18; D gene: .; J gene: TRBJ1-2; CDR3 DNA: TGTGCCAGCTCACCGCCGACAGCGATAAACTATGGCTACACCTTC; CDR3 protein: CASSPPTAINYGYTF
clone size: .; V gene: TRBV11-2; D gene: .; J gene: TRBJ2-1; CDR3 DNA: TGTGCCAGCAGCTACAGCAACAATGAGCAGTTCTTC; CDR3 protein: CASSYSNNEQFF
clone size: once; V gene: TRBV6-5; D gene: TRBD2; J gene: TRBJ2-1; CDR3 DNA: TGTGCCAGCAGGCTCCGGGACTACTACAATGAGCAGTTCTTC; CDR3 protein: CASRLRDYYNEQFF
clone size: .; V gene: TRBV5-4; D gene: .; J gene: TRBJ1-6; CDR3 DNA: TGTGCCAGCAGCCCCGACCCACAGAGCTCCTATAATTCACCCCTCCACTTT; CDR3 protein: CASSPDPQSSYNSPLHF
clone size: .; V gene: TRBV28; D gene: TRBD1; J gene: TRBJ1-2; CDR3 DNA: TGTGCCAGCAGTGTTAGGACAGGGGGCGCGGGGTATGGCTACACCTTC; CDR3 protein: CASSVRTGGAGYGYTF
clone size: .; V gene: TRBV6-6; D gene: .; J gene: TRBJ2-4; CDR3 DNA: TGTGCCAGCAGGGGGGATTTGGGGGACTTCGGAAACATTCAGTACTTC; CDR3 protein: CASRGDLGDFGNIQYF
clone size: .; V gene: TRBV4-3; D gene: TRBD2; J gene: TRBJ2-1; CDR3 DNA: TGCGCCAGCAGCCAATTCCAGGTCGCTAGCGGGGCTTACAATGAGCAGTTCTTC; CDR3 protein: CASSQFQVASGAYNEQFF
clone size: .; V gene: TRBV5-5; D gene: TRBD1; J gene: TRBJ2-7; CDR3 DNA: TGTGCCAGCAGCCTCGGGACAGAAATTTACGAGCAGTACTTC; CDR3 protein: CASSLGTEIYEQYF
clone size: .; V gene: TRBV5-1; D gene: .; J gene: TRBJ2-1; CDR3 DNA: TGCGCCAGCAGCTTCTTAGCAGACGAGCAGTTCTTC; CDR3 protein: CASSFLADEQFF
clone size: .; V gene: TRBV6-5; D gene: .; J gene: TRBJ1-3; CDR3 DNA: TGTGCCAGCAGCGCCCGGACAGCGTCTGGAAACACCATATATTTT; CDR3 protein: CASSARTASGNTIYF
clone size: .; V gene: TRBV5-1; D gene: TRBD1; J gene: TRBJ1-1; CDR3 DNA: TGCGCCAGCTCCGGGACAGGGGTCACTGAAGCTTTCTTT; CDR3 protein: CASSGTGVTEAFF
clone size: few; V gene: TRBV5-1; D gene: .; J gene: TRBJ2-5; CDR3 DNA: TGCGCCAGCAGCTTGGGAGGTCGGGGGAGGTACCAAGAGACCCAGTACTTC; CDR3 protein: CASSLGGRGRYQETQYF
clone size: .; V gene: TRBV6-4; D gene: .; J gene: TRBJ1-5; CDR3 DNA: TGTGCCAGCAGTGTTGAAAGTAGTGATCAGCCCCAGCATTTT; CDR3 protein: CASSVESSDQPQHF
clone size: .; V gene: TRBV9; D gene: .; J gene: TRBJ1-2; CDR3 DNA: TGTGCCAGCAGCGTAGTCAACGGGGGCTACACCTTC; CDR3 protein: CASSVVNGGYTF
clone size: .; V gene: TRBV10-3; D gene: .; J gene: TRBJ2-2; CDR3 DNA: TGTGCCATCAGTGAGTCGAGGCAGAACACCGGGGAGCTGTTTTTT; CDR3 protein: CAISESRQNTGELFF
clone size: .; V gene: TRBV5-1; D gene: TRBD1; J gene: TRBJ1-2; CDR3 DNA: TGCGCCAGCAGCTTGAGACAGGGGGCTAATGGCTACACCTTC; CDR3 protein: CASSLRQGANGYTF
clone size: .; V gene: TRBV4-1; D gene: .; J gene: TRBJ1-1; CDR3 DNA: TGCGCCAGCAGCCAAAAACGGGATCGCCGTCGGAACACTGAAGCTTTCTTT; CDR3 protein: CASSQKRDRRRNTEAFF
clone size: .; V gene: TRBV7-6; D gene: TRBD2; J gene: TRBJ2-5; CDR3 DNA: TGTGCCAGCAGCTTCCGGGGTAGCGGGGGCATTCAAGAGACCCAGTACTTC; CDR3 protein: CASSFRGSGGIQETQYF
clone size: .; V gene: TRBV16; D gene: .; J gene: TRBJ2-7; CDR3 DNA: TGTGCCAGCAGCCAATATACAGCCGACACAGTACGAGTGGGGCAGTACTTC; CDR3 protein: CASSQYTADTVRVGQYF
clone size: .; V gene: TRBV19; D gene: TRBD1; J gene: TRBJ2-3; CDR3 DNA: TGTGCCAGTAGTGCACAGGGGGCAATAGGTTGGGATACGCAGTATTTT; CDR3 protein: CASSAQGAIGWDTQYF
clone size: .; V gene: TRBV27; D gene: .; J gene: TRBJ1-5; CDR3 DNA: TGTGCCAGCAGTTTATTGGGGGCAAATCAGCCCCAGCATTTT; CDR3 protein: CASSLLGANQPQHF
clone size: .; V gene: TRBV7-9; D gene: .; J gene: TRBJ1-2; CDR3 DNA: TGTGCCAGCAGCCTCCTCACTGAGGCTGGCTACACCTTC; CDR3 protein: CASSLLTEAGYTF
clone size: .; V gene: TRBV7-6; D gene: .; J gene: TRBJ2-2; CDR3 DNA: TGTGCCAGCAGCTTTATGGGAGAGAACACCGGGGAGCTGTTTTTT; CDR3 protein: CASSFMGENTGELFF
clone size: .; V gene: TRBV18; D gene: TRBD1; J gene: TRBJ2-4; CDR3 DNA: TGTGCCAGCTCACTCACGGACAGGGTGACCGACATTCAGTACTTC; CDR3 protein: CASSLTDRVTDIQYF
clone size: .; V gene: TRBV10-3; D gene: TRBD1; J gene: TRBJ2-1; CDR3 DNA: TGTGCCATCAGTGCCCAACAGGGGGAGGATACTCACAATGAGCAGTTCTTC; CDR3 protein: CAISAQQGEDTHNEQFF
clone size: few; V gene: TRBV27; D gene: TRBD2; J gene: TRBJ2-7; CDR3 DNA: TGTGCCAGCAATTTACTAGCGGGGGGAGACGAGCAGTACTTC; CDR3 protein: CASNLLAGGDEQYF